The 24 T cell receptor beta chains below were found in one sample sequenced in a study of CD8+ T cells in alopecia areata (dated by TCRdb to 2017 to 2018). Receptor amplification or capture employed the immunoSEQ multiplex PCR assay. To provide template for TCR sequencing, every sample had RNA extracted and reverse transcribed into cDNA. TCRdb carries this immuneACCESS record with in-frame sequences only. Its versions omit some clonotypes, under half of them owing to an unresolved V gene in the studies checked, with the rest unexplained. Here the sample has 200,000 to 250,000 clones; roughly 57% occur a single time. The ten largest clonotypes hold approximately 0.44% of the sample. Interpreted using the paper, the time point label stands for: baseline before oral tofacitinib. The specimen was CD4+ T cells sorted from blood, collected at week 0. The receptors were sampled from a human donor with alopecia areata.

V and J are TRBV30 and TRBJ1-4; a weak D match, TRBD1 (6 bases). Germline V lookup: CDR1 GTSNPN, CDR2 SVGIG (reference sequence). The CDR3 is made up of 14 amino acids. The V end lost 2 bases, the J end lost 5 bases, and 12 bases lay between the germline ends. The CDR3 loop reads CAWSRTVGNEKLFF. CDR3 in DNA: TGTGCCTGGAGTCGGACAGTGGGGAATGAAAAACTGTTTTTT. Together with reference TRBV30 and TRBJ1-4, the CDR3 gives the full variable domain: SQTIHQWPATLVQPVGSPLSLECTVEGTSNPNLYWYRQAAGRGLQLLFYSVGIGQISSEVPQNLSASRPQDRQFILSSKKLLLSDSGFYLCAWSRTVGNEKLFFGSGTQLSVL.

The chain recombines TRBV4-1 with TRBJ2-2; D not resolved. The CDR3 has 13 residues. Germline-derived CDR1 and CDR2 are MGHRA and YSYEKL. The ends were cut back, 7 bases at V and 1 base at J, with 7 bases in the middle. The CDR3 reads CASTRVNTGELFF. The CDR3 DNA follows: TGCGCCAGCACCAGAGTGAACACCGGGGAGCTGTTTTTT.

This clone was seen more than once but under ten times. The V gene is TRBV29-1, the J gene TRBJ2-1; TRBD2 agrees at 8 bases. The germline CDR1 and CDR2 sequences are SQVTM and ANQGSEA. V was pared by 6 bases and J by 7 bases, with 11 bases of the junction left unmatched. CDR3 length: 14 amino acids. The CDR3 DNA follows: TGCAGCGTAAAGGGACTAGTGAGTCGAAATGAGCAGTTCTTC. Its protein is CSVKGLVSRNEQFF.

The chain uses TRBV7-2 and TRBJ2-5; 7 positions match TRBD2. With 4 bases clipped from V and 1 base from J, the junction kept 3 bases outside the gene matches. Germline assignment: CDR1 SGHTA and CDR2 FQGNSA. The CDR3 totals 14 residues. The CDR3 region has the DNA TGTGCCAGCAGCTGGGGAGGGTCCCAAGAGACCCAGTACTTC. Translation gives CASSWGGSQETQYF.

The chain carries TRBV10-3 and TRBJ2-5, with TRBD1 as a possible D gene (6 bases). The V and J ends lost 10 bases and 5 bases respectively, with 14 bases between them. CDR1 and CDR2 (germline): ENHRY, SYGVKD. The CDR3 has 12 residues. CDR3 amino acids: CATQDSRETQYF. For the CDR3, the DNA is TGTGCCACCCAGGACAGTCGGGAGACCCAGTACTTC.

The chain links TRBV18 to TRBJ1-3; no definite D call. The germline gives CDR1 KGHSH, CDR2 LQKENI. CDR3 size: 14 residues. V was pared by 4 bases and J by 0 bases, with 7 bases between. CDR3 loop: CASSRTGSGNTIYF. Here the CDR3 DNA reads TGTGCCAGCTCACGGACGGGCTCTGGAAACACCATATATTTT.

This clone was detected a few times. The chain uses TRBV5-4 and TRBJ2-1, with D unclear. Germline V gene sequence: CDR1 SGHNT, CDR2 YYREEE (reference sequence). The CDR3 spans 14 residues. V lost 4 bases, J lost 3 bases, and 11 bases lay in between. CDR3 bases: TGTGCCAGCAGCCCCATGGTACACTACAATGAGCAGTTCTTC. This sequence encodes CASSPMVHYNEQFF.

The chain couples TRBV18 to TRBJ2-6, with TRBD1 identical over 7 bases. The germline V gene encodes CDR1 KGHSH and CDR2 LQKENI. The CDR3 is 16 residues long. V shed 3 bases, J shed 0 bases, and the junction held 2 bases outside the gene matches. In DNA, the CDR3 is TGTGCCAGCTCACCCGGGACAGCCTCTGGGGCCAACGTCCTGACTTTC. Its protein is CASSPGTASGANVLTF.

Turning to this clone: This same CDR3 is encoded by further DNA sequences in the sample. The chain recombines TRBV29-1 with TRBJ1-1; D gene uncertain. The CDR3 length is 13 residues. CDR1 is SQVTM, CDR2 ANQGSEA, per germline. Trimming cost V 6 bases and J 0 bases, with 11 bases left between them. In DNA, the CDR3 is TGCAGCGTCGAGGGCAGGATGAACACTGAAGCTTTCTTT. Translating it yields CSVEGRMNTEAFF.

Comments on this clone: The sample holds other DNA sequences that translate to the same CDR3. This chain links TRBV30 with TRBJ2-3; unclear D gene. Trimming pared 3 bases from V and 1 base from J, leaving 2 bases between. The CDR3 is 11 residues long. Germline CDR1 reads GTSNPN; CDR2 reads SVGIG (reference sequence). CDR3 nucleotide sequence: TGTGCCTGGAGCCGCACAGATACGCAGTATTTT. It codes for CAWSRTDTQYF.

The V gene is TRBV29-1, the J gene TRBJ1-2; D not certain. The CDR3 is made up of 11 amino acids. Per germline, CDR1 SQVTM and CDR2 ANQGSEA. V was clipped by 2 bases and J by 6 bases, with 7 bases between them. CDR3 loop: CSVERGNGYTF. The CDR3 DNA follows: TGCAGCGTTGAACGAGGGAATGGCTACACCTTC. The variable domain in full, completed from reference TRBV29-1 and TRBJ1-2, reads SAVISQKPSRDICQRGTSLTIQCQVDSQVTMMFWYRQQPGQSLTLIATANQGSEATYESGFVIDKFPISRPNLTFSTLTVSNMSPEDSSIYLCSVERGNGYTFGSGTRLTVV.

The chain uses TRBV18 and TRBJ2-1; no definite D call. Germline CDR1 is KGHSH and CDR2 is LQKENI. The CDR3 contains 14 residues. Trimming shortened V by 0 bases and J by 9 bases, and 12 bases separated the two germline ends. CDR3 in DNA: TGTGCCAGCTCACCACCCCTAGAGGTGGGTGAGCAGTTCTTC. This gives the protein CASSPPLEVGEQFF.

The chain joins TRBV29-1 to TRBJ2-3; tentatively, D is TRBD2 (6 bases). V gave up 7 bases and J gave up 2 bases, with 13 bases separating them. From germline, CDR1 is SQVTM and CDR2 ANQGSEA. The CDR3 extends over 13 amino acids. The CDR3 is CSGQGDSTDTQYF. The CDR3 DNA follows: TGCAGCGGGCAAGGGGACTCCACAGATACGCAGTATTTT.

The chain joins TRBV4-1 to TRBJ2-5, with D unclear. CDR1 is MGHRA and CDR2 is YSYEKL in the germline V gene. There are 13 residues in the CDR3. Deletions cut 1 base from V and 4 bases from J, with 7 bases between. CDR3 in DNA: TGCGCCAGCAGCCAAGGAGGTCGAGAGACCCAGTACTTC. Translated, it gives CASSQGGRETQYF.

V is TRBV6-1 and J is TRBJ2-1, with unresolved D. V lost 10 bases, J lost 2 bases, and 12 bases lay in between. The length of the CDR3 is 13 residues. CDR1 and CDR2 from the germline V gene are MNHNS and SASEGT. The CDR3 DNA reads TGTGCCACTCGTGTGGAGCCCTACAATGAGCAGTTCTTC. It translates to CATRVEPYNEQFF.

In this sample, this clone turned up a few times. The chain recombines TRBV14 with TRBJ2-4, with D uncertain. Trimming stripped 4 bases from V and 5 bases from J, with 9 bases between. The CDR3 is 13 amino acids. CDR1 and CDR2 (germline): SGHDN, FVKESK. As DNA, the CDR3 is TGTGCCAGCAGCCGCGAATGGGAAAACATTCAGTACTTC. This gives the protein CASSREWENIQYF.

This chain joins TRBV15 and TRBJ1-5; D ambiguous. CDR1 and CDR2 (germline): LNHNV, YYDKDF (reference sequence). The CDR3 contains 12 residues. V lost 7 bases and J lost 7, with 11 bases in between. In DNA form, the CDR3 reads TGTGCCACCATCGAGCCTGTGCAGCCCCAGCATTTT. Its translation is CATIEPVQPQHF. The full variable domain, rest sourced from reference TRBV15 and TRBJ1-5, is DAMVIQNPRYQVTQFGKPVTLSCSQTLNHNVMYWYQQKSSQAPKLLFHYYDKDFNNEADTPDNFQSRRPNTSFCFLDIRSPGLGDTAMYLCATIEPVQPQHFGDGTRLSIL.

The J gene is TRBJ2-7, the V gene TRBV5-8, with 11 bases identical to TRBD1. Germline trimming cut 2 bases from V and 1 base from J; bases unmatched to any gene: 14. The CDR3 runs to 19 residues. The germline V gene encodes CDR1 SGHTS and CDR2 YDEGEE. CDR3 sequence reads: CASSLPGTGGGYPSYEQYF. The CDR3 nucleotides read TGTGCCAGCAGCTTACCCGGGACAGGGGGTGGTTATCCGTCCTACGAGCAGTACTTC.

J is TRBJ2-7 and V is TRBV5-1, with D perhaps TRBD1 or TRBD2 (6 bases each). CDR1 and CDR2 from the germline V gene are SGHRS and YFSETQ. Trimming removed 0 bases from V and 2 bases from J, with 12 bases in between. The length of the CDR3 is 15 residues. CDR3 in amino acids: CASSLVSGAAYEQYF. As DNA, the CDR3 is TGCGCCAGCAGCTTGGTGTCGGGGGCCGCCTACGAGCAGTACTTC.

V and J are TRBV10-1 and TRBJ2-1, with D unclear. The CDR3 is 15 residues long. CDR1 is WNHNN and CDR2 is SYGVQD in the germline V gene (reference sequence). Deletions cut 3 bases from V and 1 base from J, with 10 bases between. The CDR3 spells CASSDTTRSYNEQFF. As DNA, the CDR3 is TGCGCCAGCAGTGATACTACCAGGTCCTACAATGAGCAGTTCTTC.

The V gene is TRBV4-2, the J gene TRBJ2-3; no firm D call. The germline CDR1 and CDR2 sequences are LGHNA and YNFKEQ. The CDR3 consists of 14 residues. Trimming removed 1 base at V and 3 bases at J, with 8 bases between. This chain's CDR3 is CASSQGGETDTQYF. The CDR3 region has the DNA TGTGCCAGCAGCCAAGGAGGAGAGACAGATACGCAGTATTTT.

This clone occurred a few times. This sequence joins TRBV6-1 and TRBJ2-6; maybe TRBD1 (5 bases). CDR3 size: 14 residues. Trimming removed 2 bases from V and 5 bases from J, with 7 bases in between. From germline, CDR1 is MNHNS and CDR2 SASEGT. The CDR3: CASSERGRANVLTF. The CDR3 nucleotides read TGTGCCAGCAGTGAAAGGGGAAGGGCCAACGTCCTGACTTTC.

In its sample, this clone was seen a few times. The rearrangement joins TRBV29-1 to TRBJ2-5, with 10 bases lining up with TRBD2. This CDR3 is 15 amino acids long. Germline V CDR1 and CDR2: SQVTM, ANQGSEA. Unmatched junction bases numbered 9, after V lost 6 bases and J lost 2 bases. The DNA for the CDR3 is TGCAGCGTGGGATCCGGGACTAGCGTACAAGAGACCCAGTACTTC. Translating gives CSVGSGTSVQETQYF.

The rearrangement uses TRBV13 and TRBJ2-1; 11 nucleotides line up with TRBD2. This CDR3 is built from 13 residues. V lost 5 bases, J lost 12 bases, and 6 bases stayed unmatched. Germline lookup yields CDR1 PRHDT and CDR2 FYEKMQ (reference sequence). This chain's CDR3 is CASSNTSGSWQFF. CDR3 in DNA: TGTGCCAGCAGCAACACTAGCGGGAGTTGGCAGTTCTTC.